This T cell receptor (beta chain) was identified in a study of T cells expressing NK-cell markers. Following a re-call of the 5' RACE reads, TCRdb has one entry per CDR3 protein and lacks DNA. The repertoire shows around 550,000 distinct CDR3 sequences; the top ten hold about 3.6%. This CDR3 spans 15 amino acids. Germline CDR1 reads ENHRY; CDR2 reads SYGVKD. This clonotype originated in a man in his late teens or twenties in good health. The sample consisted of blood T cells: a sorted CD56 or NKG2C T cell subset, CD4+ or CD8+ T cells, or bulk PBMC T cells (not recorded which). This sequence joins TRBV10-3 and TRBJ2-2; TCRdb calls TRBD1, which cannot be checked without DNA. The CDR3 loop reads CAIARGSRGAGELFF.